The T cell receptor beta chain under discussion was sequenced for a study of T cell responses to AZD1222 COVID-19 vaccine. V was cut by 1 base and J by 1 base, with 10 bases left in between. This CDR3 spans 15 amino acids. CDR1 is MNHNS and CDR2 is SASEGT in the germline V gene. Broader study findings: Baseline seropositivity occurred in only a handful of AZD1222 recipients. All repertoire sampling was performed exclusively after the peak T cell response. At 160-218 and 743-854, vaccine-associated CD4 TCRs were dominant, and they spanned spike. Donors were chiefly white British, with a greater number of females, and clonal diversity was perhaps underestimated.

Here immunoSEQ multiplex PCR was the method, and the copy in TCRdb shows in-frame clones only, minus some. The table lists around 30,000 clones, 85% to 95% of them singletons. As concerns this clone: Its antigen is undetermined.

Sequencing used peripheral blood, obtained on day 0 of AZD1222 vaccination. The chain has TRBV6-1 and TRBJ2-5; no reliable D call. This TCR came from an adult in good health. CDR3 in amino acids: CASSEVPGTQETQYF. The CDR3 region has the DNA TGTGCCAGCAGTGAAGTGCCTGGAACCCAAGAGACCCAGTACTTC.